This T cell receptor beta chain derives from a study of blood T cell repertoires in COVID-19. Study as a whole: Samples of COVID-19 (acute and convalescent) were obtained from the United States, Italy and Spain.

The protocol was immunoSEQ multiplex PCR, while the TCRdb copy is restricted to in-frame clones and leaves out a portion. Of over 250,000 clones detected, 88% appear once; the ten largest clones hold about 0.99%. The CDR3 has 15 residues. Material for sequencing was peripheral blood. V usage is TRBV21-1 and J usage is TRBJ1-4; TRBD1 is the table's D call, not checked against the DNA. TRBV21-1 is listed as a pseudogene. The TCR was taken from a woman between 35 and 50 years old who had recovered from COVID-19. DNA of the CDR3: TGTGCCAGCAGCAAAGGTACTCACAGGGGACCGAGGCTGTTTTTT. Translating gives CASSKGTHRGPRLFF.